This entry concerns a single T cell receptor beta chain. Its antigen is as yet unknown. Germline trimming cut 4 bases from V and 7 bases from J; bases unmatched to any gene: 6. Germline values: CDR1 SGHVS, CDR2 FQNEAQ. The CDR3 sequence is 14 residues long. The sample originates from a study of cytomegalovirus exposure and HLA in healthy donors. Findings of the study overall: Presence/absence analyses assumed roughly uniform sequencing depth across donors.

13 Jbeta primers and 60 Vbeta primers were used for the PCR. Data came from immunoSEQ multiplex PCR; TCRdb stores just in-frame clones and leaves some out. The sample contains 170,000 or so clones, roughly 84% of which appear only once. The gene calls are TRBV7-8 and TRBJ2-7; 11 bases fit TRBD1. Sequenced material: PBMCs. This TCR derives from a man between 50 and 59 years old in good health and CMV-seropositive. CDR3 sequence (DNA): TGTGCCAGCAGCTCCGGACAGGGGGCCGAAGAGCAGTACTTC. Encoded protein: CASSSGQGAEEQYF.